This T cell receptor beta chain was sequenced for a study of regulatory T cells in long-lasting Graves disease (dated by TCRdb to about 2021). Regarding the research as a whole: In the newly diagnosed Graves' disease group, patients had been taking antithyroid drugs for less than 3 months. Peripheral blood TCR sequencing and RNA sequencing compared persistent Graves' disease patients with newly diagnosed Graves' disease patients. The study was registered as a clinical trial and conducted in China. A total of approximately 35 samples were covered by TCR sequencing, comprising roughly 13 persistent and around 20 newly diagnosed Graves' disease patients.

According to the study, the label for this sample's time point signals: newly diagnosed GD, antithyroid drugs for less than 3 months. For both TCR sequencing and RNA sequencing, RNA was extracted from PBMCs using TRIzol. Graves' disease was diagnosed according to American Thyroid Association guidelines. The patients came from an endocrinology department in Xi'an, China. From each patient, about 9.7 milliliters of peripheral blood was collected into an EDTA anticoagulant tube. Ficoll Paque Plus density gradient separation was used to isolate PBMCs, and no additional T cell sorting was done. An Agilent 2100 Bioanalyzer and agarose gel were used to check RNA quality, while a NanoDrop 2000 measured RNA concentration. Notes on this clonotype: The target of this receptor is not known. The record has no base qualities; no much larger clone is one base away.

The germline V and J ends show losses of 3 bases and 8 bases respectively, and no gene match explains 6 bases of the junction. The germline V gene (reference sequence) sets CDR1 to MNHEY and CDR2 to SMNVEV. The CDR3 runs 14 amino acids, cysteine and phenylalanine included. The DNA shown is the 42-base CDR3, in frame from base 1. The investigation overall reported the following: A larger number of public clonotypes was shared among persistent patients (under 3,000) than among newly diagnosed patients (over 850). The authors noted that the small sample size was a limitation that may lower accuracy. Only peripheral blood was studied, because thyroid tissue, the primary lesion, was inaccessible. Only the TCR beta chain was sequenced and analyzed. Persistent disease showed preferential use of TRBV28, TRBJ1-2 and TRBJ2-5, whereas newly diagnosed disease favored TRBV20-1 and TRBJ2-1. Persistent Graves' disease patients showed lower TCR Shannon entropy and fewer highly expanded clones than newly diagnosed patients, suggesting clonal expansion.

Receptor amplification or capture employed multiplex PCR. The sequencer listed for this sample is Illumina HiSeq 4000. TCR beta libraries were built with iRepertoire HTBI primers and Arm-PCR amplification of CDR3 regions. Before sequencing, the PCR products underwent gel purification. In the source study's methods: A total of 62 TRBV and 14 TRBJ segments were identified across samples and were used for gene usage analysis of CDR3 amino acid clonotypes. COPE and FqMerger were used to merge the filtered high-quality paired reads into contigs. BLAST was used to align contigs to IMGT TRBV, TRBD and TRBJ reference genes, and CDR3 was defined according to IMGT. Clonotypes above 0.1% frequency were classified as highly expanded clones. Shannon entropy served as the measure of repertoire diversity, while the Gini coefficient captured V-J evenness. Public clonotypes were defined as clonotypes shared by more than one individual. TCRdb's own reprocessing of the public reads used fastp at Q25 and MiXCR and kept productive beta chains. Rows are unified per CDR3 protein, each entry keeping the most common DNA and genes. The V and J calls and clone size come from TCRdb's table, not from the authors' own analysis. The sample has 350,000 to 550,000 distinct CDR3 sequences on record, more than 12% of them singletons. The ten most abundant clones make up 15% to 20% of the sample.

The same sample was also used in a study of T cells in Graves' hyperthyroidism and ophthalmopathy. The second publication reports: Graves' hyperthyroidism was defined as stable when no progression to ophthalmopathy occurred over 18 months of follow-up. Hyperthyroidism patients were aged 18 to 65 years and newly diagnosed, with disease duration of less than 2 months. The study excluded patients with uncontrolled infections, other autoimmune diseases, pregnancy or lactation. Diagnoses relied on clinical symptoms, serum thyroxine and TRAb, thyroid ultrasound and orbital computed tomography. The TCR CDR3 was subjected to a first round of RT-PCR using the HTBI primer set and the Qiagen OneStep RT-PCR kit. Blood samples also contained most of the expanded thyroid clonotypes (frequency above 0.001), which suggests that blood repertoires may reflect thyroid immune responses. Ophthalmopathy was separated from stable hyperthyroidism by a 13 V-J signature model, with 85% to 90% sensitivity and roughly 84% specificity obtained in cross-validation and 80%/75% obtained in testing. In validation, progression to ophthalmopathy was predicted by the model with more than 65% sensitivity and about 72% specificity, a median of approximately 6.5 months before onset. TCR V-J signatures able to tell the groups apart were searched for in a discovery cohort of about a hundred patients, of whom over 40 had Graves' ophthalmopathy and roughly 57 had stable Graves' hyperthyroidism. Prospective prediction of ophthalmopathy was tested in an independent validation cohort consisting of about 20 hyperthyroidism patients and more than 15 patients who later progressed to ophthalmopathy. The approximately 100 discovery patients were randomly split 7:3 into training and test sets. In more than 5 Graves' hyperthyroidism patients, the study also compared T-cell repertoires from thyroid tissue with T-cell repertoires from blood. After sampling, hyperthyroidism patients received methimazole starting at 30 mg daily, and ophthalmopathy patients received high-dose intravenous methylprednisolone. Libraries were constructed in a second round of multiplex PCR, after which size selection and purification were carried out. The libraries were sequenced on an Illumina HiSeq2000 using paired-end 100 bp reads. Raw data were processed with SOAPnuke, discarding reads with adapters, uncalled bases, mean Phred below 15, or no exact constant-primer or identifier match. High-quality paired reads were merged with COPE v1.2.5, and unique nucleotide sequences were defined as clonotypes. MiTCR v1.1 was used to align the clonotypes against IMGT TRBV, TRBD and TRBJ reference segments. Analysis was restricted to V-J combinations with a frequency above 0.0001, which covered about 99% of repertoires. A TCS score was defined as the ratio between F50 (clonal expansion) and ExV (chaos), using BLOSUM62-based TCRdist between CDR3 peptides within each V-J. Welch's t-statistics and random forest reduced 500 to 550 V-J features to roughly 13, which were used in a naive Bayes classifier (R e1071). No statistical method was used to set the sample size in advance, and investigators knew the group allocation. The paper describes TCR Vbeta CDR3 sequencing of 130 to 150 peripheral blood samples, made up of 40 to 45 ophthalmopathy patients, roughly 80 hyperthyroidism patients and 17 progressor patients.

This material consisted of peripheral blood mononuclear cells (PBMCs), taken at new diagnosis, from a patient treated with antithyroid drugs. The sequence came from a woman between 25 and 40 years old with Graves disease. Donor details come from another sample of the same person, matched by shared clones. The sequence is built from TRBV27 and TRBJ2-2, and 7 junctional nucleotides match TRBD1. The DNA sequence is TGTGCCAGCAGTTTCCGCGACAGGGATGGGGAGCTGTTTTTT. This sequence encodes CASSFRDRDGELFF.